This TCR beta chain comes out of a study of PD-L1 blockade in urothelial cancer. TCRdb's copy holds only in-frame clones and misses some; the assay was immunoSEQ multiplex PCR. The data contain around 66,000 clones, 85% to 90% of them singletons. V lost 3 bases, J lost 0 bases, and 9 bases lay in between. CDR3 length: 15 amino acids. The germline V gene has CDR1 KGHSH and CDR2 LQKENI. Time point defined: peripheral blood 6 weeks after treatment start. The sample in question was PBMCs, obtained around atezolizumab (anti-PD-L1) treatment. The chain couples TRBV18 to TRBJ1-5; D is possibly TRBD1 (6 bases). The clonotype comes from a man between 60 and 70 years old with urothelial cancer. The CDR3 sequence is CASSPTGHSNQPQHF. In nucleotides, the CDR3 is TGTGCCAGCTCACCGACAGGCCATAGCAATCAGCCCCAGCATTTT.